These 24 T cell receptor beta chains originate from one sample sequenced in a study of CD8 T cells in ankylosing spondylitis. TCRdb re-called the 5' RACE reads with MiXCR, one entry per CDR3 protein. The data hold approximately 45,000 distinct CDR3 sequences, with about 4% observed a single time. The sequencing input was blood, either unsorted or a sorted T cell fraction (not recorded which). These receptors were collected from a female donor with ankylosing spondylitis or in good health (not recorded which).

In this sample, this clonotype turned up many times. The CDR3 bases are TGTGCCAGCAGCGTAGGTGGGGATTGGGAGACCCAGTACTTC. It is translated as CASSVGGDWETQYF. The chain uses TRBV9 and TRBJ2-5; no reliable D call. The CDR3 covers 14 residues. V lost 0 bases and J 5 bases, leaving 11 bases between the germline ends. The germline CDR1 and CDR2 sequences are SGDLS and YYNGEE.

Ten or more counts support this clonotype. The rearrangement uses TRBV9 and TRBJ2-7; D is ambiguous. Trimming pared 0 bases from V and 3 bases from J, leaving 7 bases between. This CDR3 is 13 amino acids long. The germline V gene has CDR1 SGDLS and CDR2 YYNGEE. DNA of the CDR3: TGTGCCAGCAGCGTAGACTCAGACTACGAGCAGTACTTC. Its translation: CASSVDSDYEQYF.

The chain joins TRBV9 to TRBJ2-7, with 14 bases matching TRBD2. J gave up 5 bases and V 4 bases, and 11 bases lay outside the gene matches. The CDR3 is made up of 17 amino acids. In germline, CDR1 is SGDLS, CDR2 YYNGEE. The CDR3 bases are TGTGCCAGCAGCAAAGGGACTAGCGGGGGCCTGCTGGACGAGCAGTACTTC. It encodes CASSKGTSGGLLDEQYF. The variable domain in full, with the rest retrieved from reference TRBV9 and TRBJ2-7, is DSGVTQTPKHLITATGQRVTLRCSPRSGDLSVYWYQQSLDQGLQFLIQYYNGEERAKGNILERFSAQQFPDLHSELNLSSLELGDSALYFCASSKGTSGGLLDEQYFGPGTRLTVT.

Ten or more counts support this clonotype. The V call is TRBV9, the J call TRBJ2-5, with 7 bases matching TRBD1. Trimming removed 4 bases from V and 2 bases from J; junction bases left unmatched: 5. The CDR3 spans 14 residues. Germline loops: CDR1 SGDLS, CDR2 YYNGEE. The CDR3 region is CASSSRTGQETQYF. DNA of the CDR3: TGTGCCAGCAGCTCAAGGACAGGTCAAGAGACCCAGTACTTC.

By frequency in the sample, this clonotype is medium-sized. The chain couples TRBV9 to TRBJ1-2, with D maybe TRBD1 (6 bases). The ends were cut back, 4 bases at V and 4 bases at J, with 11 bases in the middle. The CDR3 runs to 13 residues. From germline, CDR1 is SGDLS and CDR2 YYNGEE. The CDR3 nucleotides read TGTGCCAGCAGCTATACAGGGACCTATGGCTACACCTTC. Protein sequence: CASSYTGTYGYTF.

This clonotype was observed at least ten times. The rearrangement uses TRBV9 and TRBJ1-4; 7 bases line up with TRBD1. J lost 6 bases, V lost 3 bases, and 2 bases had no gene match. Germline V gene lookup returns CDR1 SGDLS and CDR2 YYNGEE. The CDR3 is 13 amino acids. The CDR3 DNA is TGTGCCAGCAGCGAGGGGGCAGATGAAAAACTGTTTTTT. As protein: CASSEGADEKLFF.

In this sample, this clonotype turned up many times. The genes are TRBV9 and TRBJ2-3; D remains unclear. This CDR3 is 11 amino acids long. V lost 0 bases, J lost 12 bases, and 8 bases lay in between. CDR1 SGDLS and CDR2 YYNGEE come from the germline V gene. The CDR3 protein is CASSVGTDQYF. CDR3 DNA sequence: TGTGCCAGCAGCGTAGGGACGGACCAGTATTTT.

In this sample, this clonotype turned up many times. With a much larger clone just one base away, this may be a read error. The chain employs TRBV9 and TRBJ2-3; no definite D call. Per germline, CDR1 SGDLS and CDR2 YYNGEE. CDR3 length equals 12 residues. The germline V and J ends were trimmed by 4 bases and 5 bases, with 8 bases remaining between them. CDR3 amino acids: CASSSSGDTQYF. The CDR3 nucleotides are TGTGCCAGCAGCTCCTCGGGAGATACGCAGTATTTT.

This clonotype was recorded at least ten times. The rearrangement uses TRBV9 and TRBJ2-7; D not certain. Trimming removed 0 bases from V and 7 bases from J, with 17 bases in between. Germline CDR1 SGDLS, CDR2 YYNGEE. The CDR3 runs to 15 residues. The CDR3 reads CASSVAARGLGEQYF. CDR3 sequence (DNA): TGTGCCAGCAGCGTAGCCGCCAGAGGCTTGGGTGAGCAGTACTTC. The whole variable domain, filled in from reference TRBV9 and TRBJ2-7, reads DSGVTQTPKHLITATGQRVTLRCSPRSGDLSVYWYQQSLDQGLQFLIQYYNGEERAKGNILERFSAQQFPDLHSELNLSSLELGDSALYFCASSVAARGLGEQYFGPGTRLTVT.

This clonotype has at least ten counts. The V and J genes are TRBV9 and TRBJ1-3; D gene ambiguous. Germline assignment: CDR1 SGDLS and CDR2 YYNGEE. The CDR3 spans 14 residues. Trimming removed 3 bases at V and 2 bases at J, with 9 bases between. For the CDR3, the DNA is TGTGCCAGCAGCGCGCGGTATCCTGGAAACACCATATATTTT. It is translated as CASSARYPGNTIYF. Using reference TRBV9 and TRBJ1-3 for the parts outside the CDR3, the full variable domain is DSGVTQTPKHLITATGQRVTLRCSPRSGDLSVYWYQQSLDQGLQFLIQYYNGEERAKGNILERFSAQQFPDLHSELNLSSLELGDSALYFCASSARYPGNTIYFGEGSWLTVV.

This clonotype showed up many times. The V call is TRBV9, the J call TRBJ2-3; a possible D gene is TRBD2 (6 bases). The CDR3 runs 14 residues. Germline CDR1 SGDLS, CDR2 YYNGEE. Between the trimmed V and J ends, which lost 4 bases and 2 bases, there was a span of 11 bases. DNA of the CDR3: TGTGCCAGCAGCTTTCGGGACTTCACAGATACGCAGTATTTT. This translates into CASSFRDFTDTQYF.

This clonotype was counted ten times or more. The chain uses TRBV9 and TRBJ1-1, with a weak D call TRBD1 (6 bases). Germline CDR1 SGDLS, CDR2 YYNGEE. Trimming shortened V by 2 bases and J by 3 bases, and 8 bases separated the two germline ends. The CDR3 runs 13 residues. The CDR3, as DNA: TGTGCCAGCAGCGTTGACAGGCACACTGAAGCTTTCTTT. Its translation: CASSVDRHTEAFF. Drawing the rest from reference TRBV9 and TRBJ1-1, the complete variable domain is DSGVTQTPKHLITATGQRVTLRCSPRSGDLSVYWYQQSLDQGLQFLIQYYNGEERAKGNILERFSAQQFPDLHSELNLSSLELGDSALYFCASSVDRHTEAFFGQGTRLTVV.

This clonotype occurred many times. The rearrangement uses TRBV9 and TRBJ1-1; 9 nucleotides line up with TRBD1. This CDR3 has 15 residues. The V gene end was trimmed by 0 bases and the J gene end by 5 bases; junction bases not matched to a gene: 5. Germline V gives CDR1 SGDLS, CDR2 YYNGEE. The CDR3 sequence is CASSVGGTGRTEAFF. CDR3 bases: TGTGCCAGCAGCGTAGGAGGGACAGGGCGGACTGAAGCTTTCTTT.

This clonotype was detected ten times or more. V gene TRBV9 combines with J gene TRBJ2-3; D is perhaps TRBD2 (6 bases). The V gene's germline CDR1 is SGDLS and CDR2 YYNGEE. V shed 4 bases and J shed 5 bases, with 17 bases lying between them. The CDR3 consists of 15 residues. CDR3 sequence: CASSPRVAEIDTQYF. The CDR3 DNA follows: TGTGCCAGCAGCCCCCGGGTAGCGGAAATAGATACGCAGTATTTT. Full variable domain (rest looked up from reference TRBV9 and TRBJ2-3): DSGVTQTPKHLITATGQRVTLRCSPRSGDLSVYWYQQSLDQGLQFLIQYYNGEERAKGNILERFSAQQFPDLHSELNLSSLELGDSALYFCASSPRVAEIDTQYFGPGTRLTVL.

This clonotype was counted at least ten times. The chain couples TRBV9 to TRBJ2-7; no reliable D call. CDR3 length: 14 amino acids. The V and J ends lost 4 bases and 6 bases respectively, with 17 bases between them. Germline values: CDR1 SGDLS, CDR2 YYNGEE. CDR3: CASSPRTDPTEQYF. The CDR3 DNA reads as TGTGCCAGCAGCCCCCGGACCGACCCAACCGAGCAGTACTTC.

This clonotype was seen many times. The chain employs TRBV9 and TRBJ2-5, with 8 nucleotides matching TRBD2. CDR1 and CDR2 from the germline V gene are SGDLS and YYNGEE. The CDR3 has 14 amino acids. The V segment lost 3 bases and the J segment 0 bases; nucleotides outside the gene matches: 1. Written as DNA, the CDR3 is TGTGCCAGCAGCGAGACTAGCGACCAAGAGACCCAGTACTTC. It specifies CASSETSDQETQYF.

This clonotype was seen many times. The gene calls are TRBV9 and TRBJ2-1; perhaps TRBD2 as D (7 bases). The CDR3 contains 18 residues. CDR1 is SGDLS and CDR2 is YYNGEE in the germline V gene. Trimming took 0 bases from V and 5 from J, leaving 21 bases between them. CDR3 sequence (DNA): TGTGCCAGCAGCGTAGGTCCCCAGTGGACGCGGGGGCACAATGAGCAGTTCTTC. Its protein is CASSVGPQWTRGHNEQFF.

The table lists this clonotype with many counts. The chain links TRBV9 to TRBJ2-2; 10 bases align to TRBD1. The CDR3 contains 16 residues. In germline, CDR1 is SGDLS, CDR2 YYNGEE. V lost 4 bases to trimming and J lost 7 bases; unmatched junction nucleotides: 10. CDR3 sequence: CASSPQTGGGIGELFF. The CDR3 DNA sequence: TGTGCCAGCAGCCCTCAGACAGGGGGCGGGATCGGGGAGCTGTTTTTT.

Many counts were recorded for this clonotype. The V gene is TRBV9, the J gene TRBJ1-2, with D maybe TRBD1 (6 bases). Trimming pared 0 bases from V and 4 bases from J, leaving 13 bases between. The CDR3 runs 15 residues. From germline, CDR1 is SGDLS and CDR2 YYNGEE. The CDR3 loop is CASSVGAGGPYGYTF. For the CDR3, the DNA is TGTGCCAGCAGCGTAGGGGCCGGGGGCCCCTATGGCTACACCTTC. The variable domain in full, with the rest retrieved from reference TRBV9 and TRBJ1-2, is DSGVTQTPKHLITATGQRVTLRCSPRSGDLSVYWYQQSLDQGLQFLIQYYNGEERAKGNILERFSAQQFPDLHSELNLSSLELGDSALYFCASSVGAGGPYGYTFGSGTRLTVV.

Many counts were recorded for this clonotype. V gene TRBV9 combines with J gene TRBJ2-7; 9 nucleotides line up with TRBD1. The CDR3 consists of 16 residues. V shed 4 bases, J shed 5 bases, and the junction held 13 bases outside the gene matches. The germline V gene encodes CDR1 SGDLS and CDR2 YYNGEE. CDR3: CASSPDPGQGAHEQYF. CDR3 DNA sequence: TGTGCCAGCAGCCCCGACCCGGGACAGGGCGCCCACGAGCAGTACTTC.

This clonotype was seen at least ten times. This rearrangement joins TRBV9 to TRBJ2-5; D remains unclear. The V gene's germline CDR1 is SGDLS and CDR2 YYNGEE. The CDR3 is 15 residues long. V lost 4 bases, J lost 5 bases, and 18 bases lay in between. CDR3 DNA: TGTGCCAGCAGCCCTAGTGCGCTCAGCCGGGAGACCCAGTACTTC. It codes for CASSPSALSRETQYF. The full variable domain, with the rest looked up from reference TRBV9 and TRBJ2-5, is DSGVTQTPKHLITATGQRVTLRCSPRSGDLSVYWYQQSLDQGLQFLIQYYNGEERAKGNILERFSAQQFPDLHSELNLSSLELGDSALYFCASSPSALSRETQYFGPGTRLLVL.

The V gene is TRBV9, the J gene TRBJ1-1, with D perhaps TRBD1 (5 bases). Germline loops: CDR1 SGDLS, CDR2 YYNGEE. This CDR3 contains 15 residues. Deletions cut 2 bases from V and 1 base from J, with 12 bases between. CDR3 loop: CASSVMVGGNTEAFF. CDR3 coding DNA: TGTGCCAGCAGCGTCATGGTCGGGGGGAACACTGAAGCTTTCTTT. The complete variable domain, with remaining parts taken from reference TRBV9 and TRBJ1-1, reads DSGVTQTPKHLITATGQRVTLRCSPRSGDLSVYWYQQSLDQGLQFLIQYYNGEERAKGNILERFSAQQFPDLHSELNLSSLELGDSALYFCASSVMVGGNTEAFFGQGTRLTVV.

The sample holds many counts of this clonotype. The chain combines TRBV9 with TRBJ1-1, with D uncertain. Trimming took off 4 bases at V and 5 bases at J, with 9 bases between the two ends. The CDR3 sequence is 12 residues long. Germline V lookup: CDR1 SGDLS, CDR2 YYNGEE. CDR3 sequence reads: CASSQLSTEAFF. The CDR3 DNA follows: TGTGCCAGCAGCCAATTGAGTACTGAAGCTTTCTTT.

This clonotype was observed many times. The chain has TRBV9 and TRBJ2-3; TRBD1 aligns across 7 bases. CDR1 is SGDLS, CDR2 YYNGEE, per germline. V lost 3 bases to trimming and J lost 0 bases; unmatched junction nucleotides: 7. The CDR3 loop spans 16 amino acids. The CDR3 coding sequence is TGTGCCAGCAGCGCGTCCGGGACAGAAAGCACAGATACGCAGTATTTT. It specifies CASSASGTESTDTQYF.